This TCR beta chain was obtained from a study of blood T cell repertoires in COVID-19. The overall study: Acute-phase and convalescent COVID-19 samples originated in the United States, Italy and Spain.

Germline CDR1 SGHNT, CDR2 YYREEE (reference sequence). V was shortened by 4 bases and J by 1 base, with 15 bases between the two germline ends. CDR3 length equals 15 residues. Study processing details: Estimation of nucleated cell counts was performed using reference gene primer amplification. TCRdb's copy holds only in-frame clones and misses some; the assay was immunoSEQ multiplex PCR. The DNA gave D and trimming, while V, J and clone size come from that table. The sample holds 70,000 to 95,000 clones; over 80% are singletons and the top ten take 10% to 15%. The rearrangement links TRBV5-4 to TRBJ2-7, with a tentative D call TRBD2 (6 bases). Input material: peripheral blood. The origin of this receptor is a woman in her 70s with active or convalescent COVID-19. The CDR3: CASSRGTLQSYEQYF. CDR3 nucleotides: TGTGCCAGCAGCCGAGGGACTCTACAGTCCTACGAGCAGTACTTC. Complete variable domain (other parts from reference TRBV5-4 and TRBJ2-7): ETGVTQSPTHLIKTRGQQVTLRCSSQSGHNTVSWYQQALGQGPQFIFQYYREEENGRGNFPPRFSGLQFPNYSSELNVNALELDDSALYLCASSRGTLQSYEQYFGPGTRLTVT.